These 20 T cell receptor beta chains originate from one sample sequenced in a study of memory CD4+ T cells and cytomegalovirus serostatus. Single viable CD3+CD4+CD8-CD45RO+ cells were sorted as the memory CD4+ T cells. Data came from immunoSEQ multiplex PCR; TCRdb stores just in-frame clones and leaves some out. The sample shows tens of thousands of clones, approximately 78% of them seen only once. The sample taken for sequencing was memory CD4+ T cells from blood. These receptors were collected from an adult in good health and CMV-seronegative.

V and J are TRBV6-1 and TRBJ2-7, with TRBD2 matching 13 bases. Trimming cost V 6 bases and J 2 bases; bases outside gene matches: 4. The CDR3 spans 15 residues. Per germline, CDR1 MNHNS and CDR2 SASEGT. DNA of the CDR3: TGTGCCAGCAGAGCCGGGACTAGCGGGACCTACGAGCAGTACTTC. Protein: CASRAGTSGTYEQYF.

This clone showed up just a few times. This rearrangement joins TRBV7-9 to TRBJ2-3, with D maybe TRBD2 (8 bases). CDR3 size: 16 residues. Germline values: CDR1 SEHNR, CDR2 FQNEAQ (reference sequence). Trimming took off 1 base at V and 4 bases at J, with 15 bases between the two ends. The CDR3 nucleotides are TGTGCCAGCAGCTTAGGGACGGGAGGGGGCGCAGATACGCAGTATTTT. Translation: CASSLGTGGGADTQYF.

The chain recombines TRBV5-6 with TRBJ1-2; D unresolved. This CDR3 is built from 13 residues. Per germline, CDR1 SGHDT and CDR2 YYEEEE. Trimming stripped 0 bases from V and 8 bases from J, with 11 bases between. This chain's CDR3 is CASSLGGIQGYTF. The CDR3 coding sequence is TGTGCCAGCAGCTTGGGCGGAATTCAGGGCTACACCTTC.

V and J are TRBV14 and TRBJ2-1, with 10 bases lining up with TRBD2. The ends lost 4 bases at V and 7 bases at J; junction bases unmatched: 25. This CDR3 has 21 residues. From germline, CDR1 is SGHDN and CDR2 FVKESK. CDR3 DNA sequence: TGTGCCAGCAGCCCGAGGACTAGCGGCCTTCCTTCTTCGCGAATCCGGAATGAGCAGTTCTTC. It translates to CASSPRTSGLPSSRIRNEQFF.

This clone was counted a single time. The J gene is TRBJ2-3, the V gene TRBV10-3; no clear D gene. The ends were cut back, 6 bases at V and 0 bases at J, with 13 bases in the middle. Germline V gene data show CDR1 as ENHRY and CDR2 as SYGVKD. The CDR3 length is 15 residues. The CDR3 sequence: CAISLSLSSTDTQYF. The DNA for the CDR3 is TGTGCCATCAGCCTCAGTCTATCTAGCACAGATACGCAGTATTTT.

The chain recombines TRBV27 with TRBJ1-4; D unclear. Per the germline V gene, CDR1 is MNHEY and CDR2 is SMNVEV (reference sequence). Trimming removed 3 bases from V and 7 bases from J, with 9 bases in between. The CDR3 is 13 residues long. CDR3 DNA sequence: TGTGCCAGCAGTTTCATTAGGAGTGAAAAACTGTTTTTT. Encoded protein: CASSFIRSEKLFF.

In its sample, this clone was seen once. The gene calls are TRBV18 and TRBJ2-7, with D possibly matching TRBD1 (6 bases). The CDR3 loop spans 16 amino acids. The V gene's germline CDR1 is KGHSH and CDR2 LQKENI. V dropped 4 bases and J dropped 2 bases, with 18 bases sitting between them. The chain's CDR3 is CASSQVRTELTYEQYF. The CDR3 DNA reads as TGTGCCAGCTCACAAGTACGGACAGAGCTTACCTACGAGCAGTACTTC.

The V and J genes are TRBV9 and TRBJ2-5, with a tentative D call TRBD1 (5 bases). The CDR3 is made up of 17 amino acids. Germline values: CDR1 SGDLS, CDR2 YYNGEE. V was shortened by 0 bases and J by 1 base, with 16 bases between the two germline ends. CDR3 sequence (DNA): TGTGCCAGCAGCGTAGGGTTAGGGGTCGAGATCCAAGAGACCCAGTACTTC. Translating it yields CASSVGLGVEIQETQYF.

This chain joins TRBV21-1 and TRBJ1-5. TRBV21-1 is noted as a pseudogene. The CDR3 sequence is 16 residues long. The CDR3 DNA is TGTGCCAGCAGCCGTAGTCAGGACTCAAGCAATCAGCCCCAGCATTTT. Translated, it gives CASSRSQDSSNQPQHF.

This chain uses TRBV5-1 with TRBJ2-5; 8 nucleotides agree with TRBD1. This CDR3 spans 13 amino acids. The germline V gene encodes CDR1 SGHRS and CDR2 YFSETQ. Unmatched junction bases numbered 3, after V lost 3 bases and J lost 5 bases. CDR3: CASSWQGAETQYF. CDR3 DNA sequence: TGCGCCAGCAGCTGGCAGGGGGCCGAGACCCAGTACTTC.

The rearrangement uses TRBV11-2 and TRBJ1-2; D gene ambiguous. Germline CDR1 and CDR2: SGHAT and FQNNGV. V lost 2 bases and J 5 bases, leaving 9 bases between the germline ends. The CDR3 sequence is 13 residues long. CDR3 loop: CASSLLGIYGYTF. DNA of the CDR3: TGTGCCAGCAGCTTATTGGGAATATATGGCTACACCTTC. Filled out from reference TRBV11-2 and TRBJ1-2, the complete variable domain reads EAGVAQSPRYKIIEKRQSVAFWCNPISGHATLYWYQQILGQGPKLLIQFQNNGVVDDSQLPKDRFSAERLKGVDSTLKIQPAKLEDSAVYLCASSLLGIYGYTFGSGTRLTVV.

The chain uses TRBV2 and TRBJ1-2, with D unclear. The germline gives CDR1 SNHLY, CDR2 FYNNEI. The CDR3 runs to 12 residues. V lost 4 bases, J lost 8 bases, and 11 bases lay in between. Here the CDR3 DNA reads TGTGCCAGCAGTGCCGGAGTAAGGGGCTACACCTTC. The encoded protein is CASSAGVRGYTF. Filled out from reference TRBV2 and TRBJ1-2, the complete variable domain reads EPEVTQTPSHQVTQMGQEVILRCVPISNHLYFYWYRQILGQKVEFLVSFYNNEISEKSEIFDDQFSVERPDGSNFTLKIRSTKLEDSAMYFCASSAGVRGYTFGSGTRLTVV.

DNA for the CDR3: TGTGCCAGCAGCCCCCCCGGGACAGCAACCGGGGAGCTGTTTTTT. This translates into CASSPPGTATGELFF. J is TRBJ2-2 and V is TRBV14; TRBD1 matches 7 bases. The germline CDR1 and CDR2 sequences are SGHDN and FVKESK. The junction had 7 bases not matched to a gene; V was cut back by 4 bases and J by 5 bases. This CDR3 has 15 amino acids.

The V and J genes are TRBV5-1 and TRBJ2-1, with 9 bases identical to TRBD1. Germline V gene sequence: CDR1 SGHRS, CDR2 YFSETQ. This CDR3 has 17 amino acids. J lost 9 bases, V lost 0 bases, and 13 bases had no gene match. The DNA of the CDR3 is TGCGCCAGCAGCTTGGGTGACCCGGGACAGGGTTTAGGTGAGCAGTTCTTC. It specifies CASSLGDPGQGLGEQFF.

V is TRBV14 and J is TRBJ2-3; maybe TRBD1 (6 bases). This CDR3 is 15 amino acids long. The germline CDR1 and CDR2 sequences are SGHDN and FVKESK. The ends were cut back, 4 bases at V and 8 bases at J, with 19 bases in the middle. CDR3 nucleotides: TGTGCCAGCAGCCCAGGGACACCGTCGTACTCTACGCAGTATTTT. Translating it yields CASSPGTPSYSTQYF. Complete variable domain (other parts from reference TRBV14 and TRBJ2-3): EAGVTQFPSHSVIEKGQTVTLRCDPISGHDNLYWYRRVMGKEIKFLLHFVKESKQDESGMPNNRFLAERTGGTYSTLKVQPAELEDSGVYFCASSPGTPSYSTQYFGPGTRLTVL.

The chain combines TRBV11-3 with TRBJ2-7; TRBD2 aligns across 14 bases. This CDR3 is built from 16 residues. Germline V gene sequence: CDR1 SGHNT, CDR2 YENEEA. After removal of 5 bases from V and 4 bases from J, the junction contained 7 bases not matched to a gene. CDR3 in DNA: TGTGCCAGCAGCCCGATCGGGACTAGCGGGAGTTACGAGCAGTACTTC. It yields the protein CASSPIGTSGSYEQYF. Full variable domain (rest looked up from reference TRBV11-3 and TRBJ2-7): EAGVVQSPRYKIIEKKQPVAFWCNPISGHNTLYWYLQNLGQGPELLIRYENEEAVDDSQLPKDRFSAERLKGVDSTLKIQPAELGDSAVYLCASSPIGTSGSYEQYFGPGTRLTVT.

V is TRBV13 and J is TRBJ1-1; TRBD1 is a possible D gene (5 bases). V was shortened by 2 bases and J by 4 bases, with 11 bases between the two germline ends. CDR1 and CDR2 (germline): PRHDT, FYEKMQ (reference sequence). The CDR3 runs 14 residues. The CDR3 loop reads CASSLYRRVTEAFF. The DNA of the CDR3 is TGTGCCAGCAGCTTATACAGGCGAGTCACTGAAGCTTTCTTT.

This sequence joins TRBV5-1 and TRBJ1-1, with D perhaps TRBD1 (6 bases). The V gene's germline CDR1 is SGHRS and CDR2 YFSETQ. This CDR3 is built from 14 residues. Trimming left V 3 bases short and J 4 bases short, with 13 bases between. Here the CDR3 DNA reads TGCGCCAGCAGCTCAGGGGACCTCACCACTGAAGCTTTCTTT. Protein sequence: CASSSGDLTTEAFF.

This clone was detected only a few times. CDR3 amino acids: CASSNPGQGDSGVILGSYNEQFF. CDR3 nucleotides: TGTGCCAGCAGTAATCCGGGACAGGGAGATAGCGGGGTGATTTTAGGGTCCTACAATGAGCAGTTCTTC. The chain links TRBV2 to TRBJ2-1, with D maybe TRBD1 (9 bases). This CDR3 region has 23 residues. Trimming removed 5 bases from V and 1 base from J, with 36 bases in between. Germline loops: CDR1 SNHLY, CDR2 FYNNEI.

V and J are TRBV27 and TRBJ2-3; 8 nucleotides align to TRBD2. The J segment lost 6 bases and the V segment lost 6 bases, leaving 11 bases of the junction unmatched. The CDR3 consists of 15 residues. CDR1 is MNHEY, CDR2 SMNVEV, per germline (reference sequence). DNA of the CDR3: TGTGCCAGCAGCCTAATAGCGGGAAGGGTGGATACGCAGTATTTT. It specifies CASSLIAGRVDTQYF.